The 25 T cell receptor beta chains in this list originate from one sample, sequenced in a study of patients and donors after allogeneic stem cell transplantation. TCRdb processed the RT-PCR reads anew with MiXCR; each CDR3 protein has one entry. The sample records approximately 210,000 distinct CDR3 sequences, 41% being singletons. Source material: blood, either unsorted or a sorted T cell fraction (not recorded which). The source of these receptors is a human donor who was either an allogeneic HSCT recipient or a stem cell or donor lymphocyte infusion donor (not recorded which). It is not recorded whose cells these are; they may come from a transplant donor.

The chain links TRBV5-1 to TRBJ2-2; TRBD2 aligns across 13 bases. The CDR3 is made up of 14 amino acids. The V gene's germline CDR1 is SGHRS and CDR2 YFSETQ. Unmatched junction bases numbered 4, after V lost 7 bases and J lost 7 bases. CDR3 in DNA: TGCGCCAGCGGACTAGCGGGAGTAGGCGGGGAGCTGTTTTTT. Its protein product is CASGLAGVGGELFF.

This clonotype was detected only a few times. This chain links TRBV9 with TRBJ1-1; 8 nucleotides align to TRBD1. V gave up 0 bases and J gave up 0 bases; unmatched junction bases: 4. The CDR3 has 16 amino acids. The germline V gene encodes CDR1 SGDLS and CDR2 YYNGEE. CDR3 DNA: TGTGCCAGCAGCGTAGAGACAGGGGCTATGAACACTGAAGCTTTCTTT. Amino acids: CASSVETGAMNTEAFF.

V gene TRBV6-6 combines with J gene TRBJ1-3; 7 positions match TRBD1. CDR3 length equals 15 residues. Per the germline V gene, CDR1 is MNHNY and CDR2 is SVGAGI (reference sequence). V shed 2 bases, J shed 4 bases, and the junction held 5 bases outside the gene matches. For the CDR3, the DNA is TGTGCCAGCAGTTACCTCACAGGGGTCGGAAACACCATATATTTT. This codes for CASSYLTGVGNTIYF.

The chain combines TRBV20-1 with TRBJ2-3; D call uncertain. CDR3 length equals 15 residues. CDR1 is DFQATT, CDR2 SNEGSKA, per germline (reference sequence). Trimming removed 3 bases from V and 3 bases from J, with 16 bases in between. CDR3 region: CSASSLRSRTDTQYF. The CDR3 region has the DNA TGCAGTGCTAGTTCCCTCAGGAGTCGAACAGATACGCAGTATTTT.

CDR3 region: CASSSRDRGTDSPLHF. Here the CDR3 DNA reads TGTGCCAGCAGCTCGAGGGACAGGGGGACTGATTCACCCCTCCACTTT. The chain combines TRBV5-5 with TRBJ1-6; TRBD1 matches at 11 bases. V was pared by 3 bases and J by 8 bases, with 7 bases of the junction left unmatched. Germline V gene lookup returns CDR1 SGHKS and CDR2 YYEKEE (reference sequence). This CDR3 is built from 16 residues.

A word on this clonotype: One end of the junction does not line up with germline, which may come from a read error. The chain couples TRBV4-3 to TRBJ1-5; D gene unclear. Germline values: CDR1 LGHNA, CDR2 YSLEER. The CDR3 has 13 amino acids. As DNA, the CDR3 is TGCACCAGCAGCCAAGAAATAGGGCAGCCCCAGCATTTT. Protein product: CTSSQEIGQPQHF.

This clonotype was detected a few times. The CDR3 DNA reads TGCGCCAGCAGCTTGGAGGCTCCAGGAAACACCATATATTTT. It encodes CASSLEAPGNTIYF. This chain links TRBV5-1 with TRBJ1-3; D unclear. The V gene lost 0 bases and the J gene lost 4 bases, with 8 bases spanning the gap. The CDR3 extends over 14 amino acids. CDR1 and CDR2 (germline): SGHRS, YFSETQ.

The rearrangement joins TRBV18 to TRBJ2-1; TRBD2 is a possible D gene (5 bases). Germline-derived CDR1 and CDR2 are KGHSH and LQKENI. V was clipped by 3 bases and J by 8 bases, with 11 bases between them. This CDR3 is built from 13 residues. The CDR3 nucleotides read TGTGCCAGCTCACCCTCTAGCTTCGATGAGCAGTTCTTC. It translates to CASSPSSFDEQFF.

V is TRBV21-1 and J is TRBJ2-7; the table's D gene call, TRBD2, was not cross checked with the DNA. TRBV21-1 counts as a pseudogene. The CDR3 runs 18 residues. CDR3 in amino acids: CASSKAVNQTRNIYEQYF. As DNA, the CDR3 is TGTGCCAGCAGCAAAGCTGTCAATCAGACCCGCAACATCTACGAGCAGTACTTC.

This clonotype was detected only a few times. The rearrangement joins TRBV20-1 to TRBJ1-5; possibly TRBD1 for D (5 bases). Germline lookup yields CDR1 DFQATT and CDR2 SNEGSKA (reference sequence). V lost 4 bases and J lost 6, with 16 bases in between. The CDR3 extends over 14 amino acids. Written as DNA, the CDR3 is TGCAGTGCTACACCTAGGGACTTGGGTCAGCCCCAGCATTTT. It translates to CSATPRDLGQPQHF.

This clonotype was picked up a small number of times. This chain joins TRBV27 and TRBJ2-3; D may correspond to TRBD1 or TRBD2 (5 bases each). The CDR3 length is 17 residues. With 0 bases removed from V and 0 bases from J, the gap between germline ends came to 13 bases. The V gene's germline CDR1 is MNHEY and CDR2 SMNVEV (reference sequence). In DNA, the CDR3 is TGTGCCAGCAGTTTATCGGCCGGGACCTCGAGCACAGATACGCAGTATTTT. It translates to CASSLSAGTSSTDTQYF.

In DNA form, the CDR3 reads TGTGCCATCAGAGCGGGACAGGGTAATTCACCCCTCCACTTT. Translated: CAIRAGQGNSPLHF. The chain has TRBV10-3 and TRBJ1-6; 9 nucleotides line up with TRBD1. V gave up 6 bases and J gave up 6 bases; unmatched junction bases: 3. The CDR3 extends over 14 amino acids. CDR1 is ENHRY and CDR2 is SYGVKD in the germline V gene.

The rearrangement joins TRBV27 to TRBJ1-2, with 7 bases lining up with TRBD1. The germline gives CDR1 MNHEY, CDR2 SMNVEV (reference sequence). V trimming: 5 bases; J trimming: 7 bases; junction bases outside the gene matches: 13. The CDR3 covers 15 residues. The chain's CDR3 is CASSVTRDSLFGYTF. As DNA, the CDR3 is TGTGCCAGCAGTGTGACCCGGGACAGCCTCTTTGGCTACACCTTC.

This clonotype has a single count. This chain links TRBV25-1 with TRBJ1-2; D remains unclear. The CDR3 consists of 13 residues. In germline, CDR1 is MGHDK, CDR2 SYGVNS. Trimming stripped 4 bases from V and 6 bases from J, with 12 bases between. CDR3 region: CASSAVELDGYTF. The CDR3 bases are TGTGCCAGCAGTGCCGTGGAACTGGATGGCTACACCTTC.

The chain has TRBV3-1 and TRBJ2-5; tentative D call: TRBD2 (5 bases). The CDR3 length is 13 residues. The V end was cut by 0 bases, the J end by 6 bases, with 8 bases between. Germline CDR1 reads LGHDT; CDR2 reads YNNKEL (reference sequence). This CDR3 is CASSQDGGQTQYF. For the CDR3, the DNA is TGTGCCAGCAGCCAAGACGGAGGCCAGACCCAGTACTTC.

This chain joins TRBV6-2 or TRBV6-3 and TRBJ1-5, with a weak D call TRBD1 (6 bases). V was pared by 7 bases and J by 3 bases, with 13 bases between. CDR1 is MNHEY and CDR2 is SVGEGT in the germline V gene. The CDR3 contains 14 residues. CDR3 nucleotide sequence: TGTGCCAGCAACAGGGACAACGCCAATCAGCCCCAGCATTTT. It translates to CASNRDNANQPQHF.

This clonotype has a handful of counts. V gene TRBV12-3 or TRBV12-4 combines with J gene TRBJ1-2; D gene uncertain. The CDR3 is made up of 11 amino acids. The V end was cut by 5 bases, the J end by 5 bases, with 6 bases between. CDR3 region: CASSSRYGYTF. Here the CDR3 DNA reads TGTGCCAGCAGTAGCCGGTATGGCTACACCTTC.

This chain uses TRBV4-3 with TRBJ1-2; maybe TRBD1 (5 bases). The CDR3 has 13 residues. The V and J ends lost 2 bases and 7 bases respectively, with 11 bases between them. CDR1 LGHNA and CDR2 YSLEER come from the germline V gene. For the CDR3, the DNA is TGCGCCAGCAGCCAACCAGGGTATTCTGGCTACACCTTC. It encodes CASSQPGYSGYTF.

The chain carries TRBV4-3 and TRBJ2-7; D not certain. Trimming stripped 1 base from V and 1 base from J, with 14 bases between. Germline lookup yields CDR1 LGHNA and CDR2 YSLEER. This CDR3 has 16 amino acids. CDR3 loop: CASSQVAGPISYEQYF. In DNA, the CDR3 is TGCGCCAGCAGCCAAGTCGCAGGACCCATATCCTACGAGCAGTACTTC.

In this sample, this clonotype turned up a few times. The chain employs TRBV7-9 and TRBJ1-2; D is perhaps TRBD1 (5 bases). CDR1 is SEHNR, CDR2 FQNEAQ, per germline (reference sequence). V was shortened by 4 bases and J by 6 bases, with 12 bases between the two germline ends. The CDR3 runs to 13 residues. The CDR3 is CASSSGGPNGYTF. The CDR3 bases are TGTGCCAGCAGCTCGGGGGGACCTAATGGCTACACCTTC.

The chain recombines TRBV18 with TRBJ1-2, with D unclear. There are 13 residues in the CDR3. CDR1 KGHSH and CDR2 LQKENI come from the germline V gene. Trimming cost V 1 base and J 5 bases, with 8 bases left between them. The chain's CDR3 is CASSPLESYGYTF. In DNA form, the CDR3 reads TGTGCCAGCTCACCACTGGAAAGTTATGGCTACACCTTC. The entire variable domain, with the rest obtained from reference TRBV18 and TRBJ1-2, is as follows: NAGVMQNPRHLVRRRGQEARLRCSPMKGHSHVYWYRQLPEEGLKFMVYLQKENIIDESGMPKERFSAEFPKEGPSILRIQQVVRGDSAAYFCASSPLESYGYTFGSGTRLTVV.

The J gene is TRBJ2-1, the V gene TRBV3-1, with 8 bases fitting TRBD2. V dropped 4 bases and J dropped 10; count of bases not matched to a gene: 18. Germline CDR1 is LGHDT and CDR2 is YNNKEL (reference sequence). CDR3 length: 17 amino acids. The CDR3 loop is CASSPYPGTRSRREQFF. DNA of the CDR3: TGTGCCAGCAGCCCCTACCCCGGGACTAGGTCTAGGCGCGAGCAGTTCTTC.

CDR3 region: CASSFGQAGPYF. CDR3 DNA sequence: TGTGCCAGCAGCTTCGGACAGGCAGGGCCGTATTTT. The V and J genes are TRBV7-8 and TRBJ2-3; TRBD1 aligns across 7 bases. The CDR3 totals 12 residues. J lost 14 bases, V lost 3 bases, and 8 bases had no gene match. Germline V gives CDR1 SGHVS, CDR2 FQNEAQ. The entire variable domain, with the rest obtained from reference TRBV7-8 and TRBJ2-3, is as follows: GAGVSQSPRYKVAKRGQDVALRCDPISGHVSLFWYQQALGQGPEFLTYFQNEAQLDKSGLPSDRFFAERPEGSVSTLKIQRTQQEDSAVYLCASSFGQAGPYFGPGTRLTVL.

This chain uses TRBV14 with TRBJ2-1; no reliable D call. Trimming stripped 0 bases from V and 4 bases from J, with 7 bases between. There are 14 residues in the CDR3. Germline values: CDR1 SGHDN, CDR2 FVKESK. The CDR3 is CASSQEMAYNEQFF. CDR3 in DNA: TGTGCCAGCAGCCAAGAAATGGCTTACAATGAGCAGTTCTTC.

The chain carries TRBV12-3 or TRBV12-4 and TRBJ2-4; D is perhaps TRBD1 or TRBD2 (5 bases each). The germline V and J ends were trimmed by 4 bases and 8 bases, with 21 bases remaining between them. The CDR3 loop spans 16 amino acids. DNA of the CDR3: TGTGCCAGCAGTTCCCGGGACGAGGAGTTTGGGGACATTCAGTACTTC. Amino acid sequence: CASSSRDEEFGDIQYF.